This T cell receptor (beta chain) comes out of a study of CD8+ T cells in alopecia areata. Whole-study findings and limits: More clonal than normal scalp was lesional scalp, particularly alopecia totalis/universalis. During tofacitinib treatment, many expanded lesional clones remained in scalp and blood.

TCR sequencing used cDNA made by reverse transcription of extracted RNA. Assay used: immunoSEQ multiplex PCR; TCRdb lists only in-frame clones, some missing. The data hold about 210,000 clones, with around 57% observed a single time. As regards this clone: Its cognate antigen is unknown.

The ends were cut back, 0 bases at V and 9 bases at J, with 6 bases in the middle. CDR3 length equals 12 residues. The treatment is: oral pan-JAK inhibitor, 5-10 mg twice daily. Collected material from alopecia areata patients comprised lesional scalp punch biopsies and peripheral blood. Sequenced material: CD4+ T cells sorted from blood, taken at week 4, from a patient treated with tofacitinib. This chain connects TRBV23-1 to TRBJ1-5; D is perhaps TRBD1 (5 bases). TRBV23-1 is placed among ORFs of uncertain function. This sequence was found in a human donor with alopecia areata. The CDR3 DNA reads as TGCGCCAGCAGTCAATCGAGGGGGCCCCAGCATTTT. As protein: CASSQSRGPQHF.